Below, 29 T cell receptor beta chains from the same sample are listed, as sequenced in a study of graft-versus-host responses after intestinal transplantation. TCRdb keeps only in-frame clones here, not all; method: immunoSEQ multiplex PCR. The sample has tens of thousands of clones, more than 85% seen once. The specimen comprised PBMCs, sampled 524 days after transplant. The receptors stem from a human patient who received an intestinal transplant, so some T cells may come from the graft donor.

The rearrangement joins TRBV2 to TRBJ1-2; 7 bases are a match to TRBD1. V lost 7 bases to trimming and J lost 2 bases; unmatched junction nucleotides: 4. CDR1 and CDR2 (germline): SNHLY, FYNNEI. The CDR3 is made up of 13 amino acids. The CDR3 nucleotides read TGTGCCAGCACCGGGACAGCCAACTATGGCTACACCTTC. Amino acid sequence: CASTGTANYGYTF.

The rearrangement links TRBV5-1 to TRBJ2-3, with TRBD1 matching over 7 bases. J gave up 3 bases and V 0 bases, and 16 bases lay outside the gene matches. The CDR3 extends over 19 amino acids. Germline V gives CDR1 SGHRS, CDR2 YFSETQ. CDR3 sequence reads: CASSLGPVGTGTATDTQYF. CDR3 nucleotides: TGCGCCAGCAGCTTGGGACCCGTGGGTACCGGGACAGCGACAGATACGCAGTATTTT.

This chain uses TRBV27 with TRBJ1-2; D is undetermined. Germline CDR1 and CDR2: MNHEY and SMNVEV (reference sequence). Trimming pared 2 bases from V and 5 bases from J, leaving 9 bases between. This CDR3 has 13 residues. The CDR3 sequence: CASSLTATYGYTF. The CDR3 region has the DNA TGTGCCAGCAGTTTAACAGCAACTTATGGCTACACCTTC.

The V gene is TRBV28, the J gene TRBJ2-5; tentatively, D is TRBD1 (5 bases). The CDR3 has 15 amino acids. V dropped 5 bases and J dropped 3 bases, with 16 bases sitting between them. Germline CDR1 reads MDHEN; CDR2 reads SYDVKM. CDR3 sequence reads: CASSLNQGFEETQYF. CDR3 coding DNA: TGTGCCAGCAGTCTCAACCAGGGTTTTGAAGAGACCCAGTACTTC.

CDR3 DNA sequence: TGTGCCAGTAACGAAATAAACAGGGCATTCGATCAGCCCCAGCATTTT. Encoded protein: CASNEINRAFDQPQHF. This chain joins TRBV19 and TRBJ1-5; tentatively, D is TRBD1 (6 bases). Germline CDR1 LNHDA, CDR2 SQIVND (reference sequence). Between the trimmed V and J ends, which lost 7 bases and 5 bases, there was a span of 21 bases. This CDR3 is 16 amino acids long.

V gene TRBV19 combines with J gene TRBJ2-1; D is uncertain. The germline CDR1 and CDR2 sequences are LNHDA and SQIVND (reference sequence). The V gene lost 7 bases and the J gene lost 2 bases, with 15 bases spanning the gap. This CDR3 region has 15 residues. Here the CDR3 DNA reads TGTGCCAGTACCCAGGCCGGGCTCGCCTACAATGAGCAGTTCTTC. Protein sequence: CASTQAGLAYNEQFF.

This chain links TRBV28 with TRBJ1-1; perhaps TRBD1 as D (6 bases). The CDR3 totals 15 residues. Per germline, CDR1 MDHEN and CDR2 SYDVKM. Trimming shortened V by 7 bases and J by 4 bases, and 19 bases separated the two germline ends. Written as DNA, the CDR3 is TGTGCCAGCACCTTTAGTTGGGGGCTCAGCACTGAAGCTTTCTTT. This gives the protein CASTFSWGLSTEAFF.

This rearrangement joins TRBV4-3 to TRBJ2-5; a weak D match, TRBD1 (9 bases). The DNA end is more similar to TRBJ2-7, so the J call may be wrong. Germline V CDR1 and CDR2: LGHNA, YSLEER. The CDR3 has 19 amino acids. DNA for the CDR3: TGCGCCAGCAGCCAAGCCCTACAGGGGGCGGGGGGTGGTAGCTACGAGCAGTACTTC. It codes for CASSQALQGAGGGSYEQYF.

The chain couples TRBV28 to TRBJ2-5, with D possibly TRBD1 on 6 matching bases. CDR3 length: 12 amino acids. Trimming took off 1 base at V and 13 bases at J, with 13 bases between the two ends. CDR1 is MDHEN, CDR2 SYDVKM, per germline. Here the CDR3 reads CASSLLGHPPYF. Written as DNA, the CDR3 is TGTGCCAGCAGTTTATTGGGACACCCTCCGTACTTC.

The V gene is TRBV27, the J gene TRBJ2-7; TRBD1 aligns across 9 bases. This CDR3 region has 16 residues. Germline CDR1 is MNHEY and CDR2 is SMNVEV (reference sequence). The ends lost 5 bases at V and 5 bases at J; junction bases unmatched: 13. The CDR3 region is CASSRYSSGTGNEQYF. The CDR3 DNA is TGTGCCAGCAGTCGCTATTCTTCCGGGACAGGGAACGAGCAGTACTTC.

V is TRBV7-2 and J is TRBJ2-3; 13 positions match TRBD2. In germline, CDR1 is SGHTA, CDR2 FQGNSA. CDR3 length: 20 amino acids. J lost 0 bases, V lost 0 bases, and 9 bases had no gene match. CDR3 region: CASSLAPTSGRPLSTDTQYF. In DNA, the CDR3 is TGTGCCAGCAGCTTAGCCCCGACTAGCGGGAGGCCTCTTAGCACAGATACGCAGTATTTT.

The chain links TRBV4-2 to TRBJ2-7; 9 bases are shared with TRBD1. CDR3 length: 16 residues. V trimming: 1 base; J trimming: 4 bases; junction bases outside the gene matches: 8. Germline CDR1 is LGHNA and CDR2 is YNFKEQ. The DNA of the CDR3 is TGTGCCAGCAGCCAAGGGACAGGGGACTCTCTTTACGAGCAGTACTTC. Residues: CASSQGTGDSLYEQYF.

The rearrangement joins TRBV30 to TRBJ2-2, with TRBD2 matching 10 bases. Unmatched junction bases numbered 3, after V lost 2 bases and J lost 6 bases. Germline V gene data show CDR1 as GTSNPN and CDR2 as SVGIG (reference sequence). The CDR3 is made up of 14 amino acids. The CDR3 region is CAWSWLAGAGELFF. The DNA of the CDR3 is TGTGCCTGGAGTTGGCTAGCGGGAGCCGGGGAGCTGTTTTTT.

The genes are TRBV7-9 and TRBJ2-1; 11 positions match TRBD2. J was trimmed by 2 bases and V by 5 bases; bases with no gene match: 8. In germline, CDR1 is SEHNR, CDR2 FQNEAQ (reference sequence). The CDR3 extends over 17 amino acids. DNA for the CDR3: TGTGCCAGCAGCACCCAATTGACTAGCGGGGCCTACAATGAGCAGTTCTTC. This translates into CASSTQLTSGAYNEQFF. Using reference TRBV7-9 and TRBJ2-1 for the parts outside the CDR3, the full variable domain is DTGVSQNPRHKITKRGQNVTFRCDPISEHNRLYWYRQTLGQGPEFLTYFQNEAQLEKSRLLSDRFSAERPKGSFSTLEIQRTEQGDSAMYLCASSTQLTSGAYNEQFFGPGTRLTVL.

This rearrangement joins TRBV5-4 to TRBJ2-6; D is tentatively TRBD1 or TRBD2 (5 bases each). Per the germline V gene, CDR1 is SGHNT and CDR2 is YYREEE (reference sequence). The CDR3 is 14 amino acids. Trimming pared 4 bases from V and 1 base from J, leaving 6 bases between. This CDR3 reads CASSEGSGANVLTF. The CDR3 DNA sequence: TGTGCCAGCAGCGAGGGGTCTGGGGCCAACGTCCTGACTTTC.

The rearrangement joins TRBV5-4 to TRBJ2-1, with D uncertain. The CDR3 is 20 residues long. Trimming removed 4 bases from V and 0 bases from J, with 26 bases in between. The germline CDR1 and CDR2 sequences are SGHNT and YYREEE (reference sequence). For the CDR3, the DNA is TGTGCCAGCAGCCTTTCTTTTTCTCGTATTGAACCCTCCTCCTACAATGAGCAGTTCTTC. Its protein product is CASSLSFSRIEPSSYNEQFF.

The chain combines TRBV7-2 with TRBJ1-4; D unclear. The CDR3 is 14 amino acids. The V end was cut by 1 base, the J end by 4 bases, with 7 bases between. Germline CDR1 and CDR2: SGHTA and FQGNSA. The CDR3 coding sequence is TGTGCCAGCAGCTTAGAACAGCTTAATGAAAAACTGTTTTTT. Its translation is CASSLEQLNEKLFF.

The chain recombines TRBV6-5 with TRBJ1-1, with no clear D. Germline CDR1 and CDR2: MNHEY and SVGAGI. The CDR3 covers 15 residues. Trimming removed 4 bases from V and 1 base from J, with 13 bases in between. CDR3 nucleotides: TGTGCCAGCAGTTTCCGGACCGGATCGAACACTGAAGCTTTCTTT. This gives the protein CASSFRTGSNTEAFF.

The J gene is TRBJ1-4, the V gene TRBV7-2; D uncertain. The CDR3 is 12 residues long. Germline V gives CDR1 SGHTA, CDR2 FQGNSA. The V gene lost 5 bases and the J gene lost 7 bases, with 8 bases spanning the gap. The chain's CDR3 is CASSPVGEKLFF. The CDR3 DNA reads as TGTGCCAGCAGCCCCGTCGGTGAAAAACTGTTTTTT.

This clone was seen only once. The rearrangement uses TRBV11-2 and TRBJ2-1; 12 nucleotides line up with TRBD2. The CDR3 runs 17 residues. Germline-derived CDR1 and CDR2 are SGHAT and FQNNGV. Trimming took 4 bases from V and 8 from J; bases not matched to a gene: 12. The CDR3 nucleotides are TGTGCCAGCAGCTCCATACAGACTAGCGGGAGCACCTATGAGCAGTTCTTC. It specifies CASSSIQTSGSTYEQFF.

This rearrangement joins TRBV19 to TRBJ2-5; TRBD1 agrees at 9 bases. V shed 5 bases, J shed 2 bases, and the junction held 6 bases outside the gene matches. This CDR3 is built from 15 residues. Germline assignment: CDR1 LNHDA and CDR2 SQIVND (reference sequence). The CDR3 DNA follows: TGTGCCAGTAGTTCCCGGGACAGGGAGCAAGAGACCCAGTACTTC. The encoded protein is CASSSRDREQETQYF.

The chain employs TRBV6-1 and TRBJ2-7, with D perhaps matching TRBD1 (5 bases). Germline values: CDR1 MNHNS, CDR2 SASEGT. V dropped 2 bases and J dropped 2 bases, with 16 bases sitting between them. There are 16 residues in the CDR3. CDR3 DNA sequence: TGTGCCAGCAGTGAATACCCCGGACACGTTGCCTACGAGCAGTACTTC. Protein: CASSEYPGHVAYEQYF.

V is TRBV5-4 and J is TRBJ1-3; D ambiguous. V lost 5 bases to trimming and J lost 0 bases, with 12 bases between them. The CDR3 loop spans 15 amino acids. Per the germline V gene, CDR1 is SGHNT and CDR2 is YYREEE (reference sequence). Here the CDR3 DNA reads TGTGCCAGCAGTCCAGACACGGGCTCTGGAAACACCATATATTTT. Encoded protein: CASSPDTGSGNTIYF.

The V gene is TRBV6-5, the J gene TRBJ1-5, with D unclear. V was trimmed by 6 bases and J by 4 bases, leaving 16 bases between them. Germline CDR1 reads MNHEY; CDR2 reads SVGAGI. This CDR3 spans 15 amino acids. The CDR3 DNA sequence: TGTGCCAGCAGCAGCAATTCGATTGGGAATCAGCCCCAGCATTTT. Its translation is CASSSNSIGNQPQHF.

The rearrangement uses TRBV5-4 and TRBJ1-3, with D maybe TRBD1 (6 bases). This CDR3 is built from 16 residues. Trimming left V 4 bases short and J 0 bases short, with 14 bases between. CDR1 and CDR2 from the germline V gene are SGHNT and YYREEE (reference sequence). In nucleotides, the CDR3 is TGTGCCAGCAGCCCCACAGGGACGGTCTCTGGAAACACCATATATTTT. It codes for CASSPTGTVSGNTIYF.

Worth noting for this clone: In the same sample, other DNA sequences code for this CDR3. This chain joins TRBV4-2 and TRBJ2-7, with D uncertain. V was trimmed by 3 bases and J by 1 base, leaving 7 bases between them. CDR3 length equals 13 residues. Germline V gene sequence: CDR1 LGHNA, CDR2 YNFKEQ. Here the CDR3 DNA reads TGTGCCAGCAGCCACTCAGGATCCTACGAGCAGTACTTC. It is translated as CASSHSGSYEQYF.

The chain employs TRBV9 and TRBJ2-7, with D maybe TRBD2 (5 bases). CDR3 length equals 13 residues. Trimming removed 2 bases at V and 6 bases at J, with 12 bases between. Germline CDR1 is SGDLS and CDR2 is YYNGEE. The CDR3 bases are TGTGCCAGCAGCGTGGCCGGGGTAAGCGAGCAGTACTTC. Translation gives CASSVAGVSEQYF.

Only a few counts were recorded for this clone. V and J are TRBV7-3 and TRBJ2-3, with 8 nucleotides matching TRBD2. Germline assignment: CDR1 SGHTA and CDR2 FQGTGA. The CDR3 is 14 residues long. The trim removed 3 bases at V and 5 bases at J, leaving 4 bases unmatched. Here the CDR3 reads CASSLAGGVDTQYF. DNA of the CDR3: TGTGCCAGCAGCTTGGCGGGAGGTGTAGATACGCAGTATTTT.

This clone was counted a single time. This chain joins TRBV25-1 and TRBJ1-2; no clear D. Germline CDR1 and CDR2: MGHDK and SYGVNS. V was clipped by 4 bases and J by 8 bases, with 8 bases between them. The CDR3 extends over 11 amino acids. The chain's CDR3 is CASSGPPGYTF. In DNA, the CDR3 is TGTGCCAGCAGTGGCCCGCCCGGCTACACCTTC.